This T cell receptor beta chain was recovered during a study of shared clonotypes between healthy human individuals. CD45RO-negative CD8 cells positively selected for CCR7 made up the naive population, which excluded terminally differentiated effector memory CD45RA+ cells. The CDR3 consists of 17 residues. V was shortened by 4 bases and J by 8 bases, with 24 bases between the two germline ends. Germline V CDR1 and CDR2: MNHEY, SMNVEV (reference sequence). This clone was picked up one time. The assay was immunoSEQ multiplex PCR, and TCRdb's table has in-frame clones only and misses some. The sample shows roughly 550,000 clones, nearly 97% of them seen only once.

Sequences were obtained from naive CD8+ T cells sorted from blood. This receptor was taken from a woman in her 30s in good health. The genes are TRBV27 and TRBJ2-1; perhaps TRBD1 as D (6 bases). DNA for the CDR3: TGTGCCAGCAGTTCCCGCCACGGACAGCCACTTACGGATGAGCAGTTCTTC. Protein sequence: CASSSRHGQPLTDEQFF.